The next 19 T cell receptor beta chains were all read from a single sample in a study of blood T cell repertoires in COVID-19. The data were produced by immunoSEQ multiplex PCR, yet TCRdb's version contains in-frame clones alone and is incomplete. The sample records about 400,000 clones, 70% to 90% being singletons. The sequenced sample consisted of peripheral blood. The receptors were gathered from a human donor in a cohort sampled during active COVID-19.

Points on this clone: The junction differs from germline at one of its ends, possibly a read error. The J gene is TRBJ2-1, the V gene TRBV19; D call uncertain. CDR1 and CDR2 from the germline V gene are LNHDA and SQIVND (reference sequence). CDR3 length equals 11 residues. The CDR3 DNA follows: TGTGCCAGTAGTACCTACAGTGAGCAGTTCTTC. Its protein product is CASSTYSEQFF.

The V and J genes are TRBV4-2 and TRBJ2-4; 7 bases are a match to TRBD2. The V gene's germline CDR1 is LGHNA and CDR2 YNFKEQ. The CDR3 consists of 16 residues. With 1 base clipped from V and 0 bases from J, the junction kept 3 bases outside the gene matches. Here the CDR3 reads CASSQVTGGAKNIQYF. The CDR3, as DNA: TGTGCCAGCAGCCAAGTAACGGGGGGAGCCAAAAACATTCAGTACTTC.

V and J are TRBV28 and TRBJ2-1, with TRBD2 identical over 11 bases. In germline, CDR1 is MDHEN, CDR2 SYDVKM. V trimming: 3 bases; J trimming: 7 bases; junction bases outside the gene matches: 17. The CDR3 covers 19 residues. The CDR3 here is CASSFGPLDWTSGPNEQFF. For the CDR3, the DNA is TGTGCCAGCAGTTTTGGGCCCTTGGATTGGACTAGCGGGCCAAATGAGCAGTTCTTC.

The chain is built from TRBV3-1 (or the pseudogene TRBV3-2) and TRBJ2-2; 7 nucleotides agree with TRBD2. CDR3 length: 13 residues. In germline, CDR1 is LGHDT, CDR2 YNNKEL (reference sequence). V lost 3 bases to trimming and J lost 5 bases; unmatched junction nucleotides: 0. CDR3 region: CASSQGGTGELFF. Written as DNA, the CDR3 is TGTGCCAGCAGCCAGGGGGGGACCGGGGAGCTGTTTTTT.

This sequence joins TRBV28 and TRBJ1-2; D may be TRBD1 (5 bases). Between the trimmed V and J ends, which lost 4 bases and 6 bases, there was a span of 12 bases. CDR1 and CDR2 from the germline V gene are MDHEN and SYDVKM. The CDR3 extends over 13 amino acids. The CDR3 reads CASSSSGGDGYTF. DNA for the CDR3: TGTGCCAGCAGTTCCTCTGGAGGGGATGGCTACACCTTC.

The chain has TRBV19 and TRBJ1-2; D unclear. The V end was cut by 6 bases, the J end by 4 bases, with 9 bases between. CDR1 is LNHDA, CDR2 SQIVND, per germline (reference sequence). CDR3 length equals 12 residues. CDR3 DNA sequence: TGTGCCAGTAGGGCAGAAAGCTATGGCTACACCTTC. This gives the protein CASRAESYGYTF.

The chain carries TRBV6-5 and TRBJ1-2, with TRBD1 matching over 8 bases. The CDR3 spans 15 residues. Germline V gene lookup returns CDR1 MNHEY and CDR2 SVGAGI. V trimming: 11 bases; J trimming: 5 bases; junction bases outside the gene matches: 16. The CDR3 sequence: CACNPTHDRGYGYTF. The CDR3 DNA sequence: TGTGCCTGCAACCCAACCCACGACAGGGGTTATGGCTACACCTTC.

J is TRBJ2-1 and V is TRBV7-3, with a weak D call TRBD2 (6 bases). Germline V gene sequence: CDR1 SGHTA, CDR2 FQGTGA. The CDR3 is made up of 17 amino acids. Deletions cut 5 bases from V and 3 bases from J, with 20 bases between. Here the CDR3 DNA reads TGTGCCAGCAGCCGGAGGCCGGCGGAGGGCCGCTACAATGAGCAGTTCTTC. Its translation: CASSRRPAEGRYNEQFF.

In this sample, this clone turned up once. The V call is TRBV11-3, the J call TRBJ2-1, with 8 bases that match TRBD2. The CDR3 length is 15 residues. Germline CDR1 is SGHNT and CDR2 is YENEEA. J was trimmed by 5 bases and V by 0 bases; bases with no gene match: 3. CDR3 sequence reads: CASSLEAGDDNEQFF. CDR3 DNA sequence: TGTGCCAGCAGCTTAGAAGCGGGAGATGACAATGAGCAGTTCTTC. The variable domain in full, completed from reference TRBV11-3 and TRBJ2-1, reads EAGVVQSPRYKIIEKKQPVAFWCNPISGHNTLYWYLQNLGQGPELLIRYENEEAVDDSQLPKDRFSAERLKGVDSTLKIQPAELGDSAVYLCASSLEAGDDNEQFFGPGTRLTVL.

V is TRBV19 and J is TRBJ2-3; 7 bases fit TRBD2. CDR3 length: 16 amino acids. The junction had 18 bases not matched to a gene; V was cut back by 6 bases and J by 9 bases. The germline gives CDR1 LNHDA, CDR2 SQIVND (reference sequence). The CDR3 spells CASSLSPSGASETQYF. Written as DNA, the CDR3 is TGTGCCAGTAGCCTCTCCCCGAGCGGGGCCTCGGAGACGCAGTATTTT. Full variable domain (rest looked up from reference TRBV19 and TRBJ2-3): DGGITQSPKYLFRKEGQNVTLSCEQNLNHDAMYWYRQDPGQGLRLIYYSQIVNDFQKGDIAEGYSVSREKKESFPLTVTSAQKNPTAFYLCASSLSPSGASETQYFGPGTRLTVL.

V is TRBV9 and J is TRBJ2-1; 7 bases match TRBD1. From germline, CDR1 is SGDLS and CDR2 YYNGEE. CDR3 size: 14 residues. V lost 8 bases to trimming and J lost 8 bases; unmatched junction nucleotides: 13. This chain's CDR3 is CARDRESPMDEQFF. As DNA, the CDR3 is TGTGCCAGAGACAGGGAGAGCCCTATGGATGAGCAGTTCTTC.

CDR3: CASSLLTGFSYEQYF. The CDR3 DNA sequence: TGTGCCAGCAGTTTATTGACAGGGTTCTCCTACGAGCAGTACTTC. This sequence joins TRBV28 and TRBJ2-7; 7 nucleotides line up with TRBD1. CDR1 is MDHEN and CDR2 is SYDVKM in the germline V gene. Trimming took 1 base from V and 0 from J; bases not matched to a gene: 3. This CDR3 contains 15 residues.

In its sample, this clone was seen once. This specimen includes other DNA sequences encoding the same CDR3. The rearrangement joins TRBV7-9 to TRBJ1-2; no definite D call. The CDR3 is 13 amino acids. The V end was cut by 2 bases, the J end by 4 bases, with 8 bases between. The germline V gene has CDR1 SEHNR and CDR2 FQNEAQ (reference sequence). CDR3 nucleotide sequence: TGTGCCAGCAGCTTACGAGAGGGCTATGGCTACACCTTC. The encoded protein is CASSLREGYGYTF.

This chain links TRBV7-7 with TRBJ2-1; 7 nucleotides agree with TRBD2. Looked up from germline, CDR1 is SSHAT and CDR2 is FNYEAQ (reference sequence). This CDR3 has 15 amino acids. V was clipped by 3 bases and J by 9 bases; unmatched bases: 11. CDR3 nucleotide sequence: TGTGCCAGCAGCTTTACCCCAGCCCCGGGGGGTGAGCAGTTCTTC. Its protein product is CASSFTPAPGGEQFF.

The rearrangement uses TRBV19 and TRBJ2-5; TRBD2 matches at 12 bases. V lost 5 bases and J lost 1; bases outside the gene matches: 8. The CDR3 covers 17 residues. Looked up from germline, CDR1 is LNHDA and CDR2 is SQIVND (reference sequence). The CDR3: CASSAELAGGSQETQYF. The CDR3, as DNA: TGTGCCAGTAGTGCGGAACTAGCGGGAGGAAGCCAAGAGACCCAGTACTTC.

The chain carries TRBV18 and TRBJ1-4, with 9 nucleotides matching TRBD1. CDR3 size: 16 residues. Germline loops: CDR1 KGHSH, CDR2 LQKENI. The V gene end was trimmed by 3 bases and the J gene end by 8 bases; junction bases not matched to a gene: 10. The CDR3 DNA is TGTGCCAGCTCACCTACGGACAGGGGCGCAAAGGAAAAACTGTTTTTT. It specifies CASSPTDRGAKEKLFF. Filled out from reference TRBV18 and TRBJ1-4, the complete variable domain reads NAGVMQNPRHLVRRRGQEARLRCSPMKGHSHVYWYRQLPEEGLKFMVYLQKENIIDESGMPKERFSAEFPKEGPSILRIQQVVRGDSAAYFCASSPTDRGAKEKLFFGSGTQLSVL.

This chain links TRBV30 with TRBJ1-5; D uncertain. This CDR3 has 15 amino acids. Germline V CDR1 and CDR2: GTSNPN, SVGIG (reference sequence). The germline V and J ends were trimmed by 0 bases and 5 bases, with 14 bases remaining between them. CDR3 coding DNA: TGTGCCTGGAGTGTTAAGGGAGACGTGGATCAGCCCCAGCATTTT. It yields the protein CAWSVKGDVDQPQHF.

The genes are TRBV4-2 and TRBJ2-7; 7 bases match TRBD2. CDR1 and CDR2 from the germline V gene are LGHNA and YNFKEQ. This CDR3 has 14 amino acids. V trimming: 0 bases; J trimming: 5 bases; junction bases outside the gene matches: 4. The CDR3 region is CASSQEGGRHEQYF. The CDR3 nucleotides are TGTGCCAGCAGCCAAGAGGGAGGGCGCCACGAGCAGTACTTC.

The chain employs TRBV7-6 and TRBJ1-2; D not certain. Germline assignment: CDR1 SGHVS and CDR2 FNYEAQ. Trimming stripped 5 bases from V and 4 bases from J, with 26 bases between. The CDR3 extends over 18 amino acids. As DNA, the CDR3 is TGTGCCAGCAGCCCCAACCTCGGGAGGATATCCTTTGGCTATGGCTACACCTTC. Translating it yields CASSPNLGRISFGYGYTF.